This TCR beta chain was sequenced in a study of T-cell reconstitution after alpha-beta-depleted transplantation in children. General study findings and limits: The authors attributed T-cell counts and diversity one year after transplant mostly to newly produced T cells.

V lost 5 bases to trimming and J lost 5 bases; unmatched junction nucleotides: 7. This CDR3 region has 14 residues. The table lists this clonotype with many counts. Its specificity is not known. Unique molecular identifiers were incorporated during preparation of the TCRbeta library. MiXCR, run by TCRdb on the PCR reads, gives a single entry per CDR3 protein. The sample lists about 200,000 distinct CDR3 sequences; roughly 7% were seen once. The receptor comes from a boy younger than 10 with acute lymphoblastic leukemia, due to receive a stem cell transplant. This material consisted of PBMCs, taken before TCRalphabeta/CD19-depleted stem cell transplant. This chain links TRBV12-3 or TRBV12-4 with TRBJ2-5; 8 bases map to TRBD2. CDR3 sequence reads: CASSTQTSVETQYF. Written as DNA, the CDR3 is TGTGCCAGCAGTACGCAGACTAGCGTGGAGACCCAGTACTTC.